A single sample is the source of the 20 T cell receptor beta chains below, sequenced in a study of cytomegalovirus exposure and HLA in healthy donors. In the PCR, 60 Vbeta and 13 Jbeta primers were used. Using immunoSEQ multiplex PCR, the repertoire was profiled, and TCRdb retains in-frame clones only, with some absent. The table records 55,000 to 65,000 clones, around 90% of them present only once. Sample: PBMCs. All receptors derive from a man in his thirties or forties in good health and CMV-seropositive.

The table lists this clone with a count of one. The chain has TRBV29-1 and TRBJ2-7; D gene uncertain. This CDR3 is built from 12 residues. V lost 2 bases and J lost 1, with 6 bases in between. Germline CDR1 and CDR2: SQVTM and ANQGSEA. The CDR3 DNA reads as TGCAGCGTTGAACACGGTTCCTACGAGCAGTACTTC. As protein: CSVEHGSYEQYF.

The rearrangement uses TRBV10-3 and TRBJ1-1; 9 nucleotides match TRBD1. After removal of 3 bases from V and 5 bases from J, the junction contained 7 bases not matched to a gene. The germline gives CDR1 ENHRY, CDR2 SYGVKD. The CDR3 has 15 amino acids. The CDR3: CAISDRDREYTEAFF. The CDR3 DNA reads TGTGCCATCAGTGACCGGGACAGGGAATATACTGAAGCTTTCTTT.

The V gene is TRBV11-2, the J gene TRBJ1-4; TRBD1 matches 10 bases. V gave up 2 bases and J gave up 2 bases; unmatched junction bases: 2. Germline lookup yields CDR1 SGHAT and CDR2 FQNNGV. There are 16 residues in the CDR3. CDR3 DNA sequence: TGTGCCAGCAGCTTAAGACAGGGGGCCACTAATGAAAAACTGTTTTTT. Encoded protein: CASSLRQGATNEKLFF.

The chain couples TRBV4-1 to TRBJ1-1; no definite D call. The CDR3 loop spans 14 amino acids. In germline, CDR1 is MGHRA, CDR2 YSYEKL. V lost 8 bases and J lost 1, with 14 bases in between. The CDR3 here is CASGEMRTNTEAFF. The DNA for the CDR3 is TGCGCCAGCGGGGAGATGAGAACGAACACTGAAGCTTTCTTT.

This clone turned up a few times. V usage is TRBV25-1 and J usage is TRBJ2-3; 11 positions agree with TRBD2. With 0 bases clipped from V and 2 bases from J, the junction kept 7 bases outside the gene matches. This CDR3 region has 18 residues. Per germline, CDR1 MGHDK and CDR2 SYGVNS. CDR3 sequence reads: CASSEYLLAGGNTDTQYF. The CDR3 region has the DNA TGTGCCAGCAGTGAATATTTGCTAGCGGGAGGAAACACAGATACGCAGTATTTT.

The chain links TRBV27 to TRBJ1-3; D gene ambiguous. This CDR3 contains 16 residues. V was pared by 2 bases and J by 0 bases, with 11 bases between. Per germline, CDR1 MNHEY and CDR2 SMNVEV (reference sequence). For the CDR3, the DNA is TGTGCCAGCAGTTTAACCCCCTCGAGCTCTGGAAACACCATATATTTT. This translates into CASSLTPSSSGNTIYF.

This clone was seen a single time. The V and J genes are TRBV5-4 and TRBJ2-1; the match to TRBD2 covers 10 bases. Germline-derived CDR1 and CDR2 are SGHNT and YYREEE (reference sequence). CDR3 length: 16 amino acids. Trimming took 0 bases from V and 2 from J; bases not matched to a gene: 2. The CDR3 sequence is CASSLGGTSAYNEQFF. The CDR3 nucleotides read TGTGCCAGCAGCTTGGGTGGGACTAGCGCCTACAATGAGCAGTTCTTC.

The chain combines TRBV10-1 with TRBJ2-7; D may be TRBD1 (6 bases). The CDR3 has 15 amino acids. Per the germline V gene, CDR1 is WNHNN and CDR2 is SYGVQD (reference sequence). The germline V and J ends were trimmed by 4 bases and 5 bases, with 18 bases remaining between them. DNA for the CDR3: TGCGCCAGCAGTGGGAACAGGGAACGGTTAAACGAGCAGTACTTC. It yields the protein CASSGNRERLNEQYF.

This chain links TRBV18 with TRBJ2-1; 7 bases match TRBD2. Losses at the gene ends were 0 bases for V and 6 bases for J; bases not matched to a gene: 11. The CDR3 is 17 amino acids. In germline, CDR1 is KGHSH, CDR2 LQKENI. The CDR3 DNA follows: TGTGCCAGCTCACCACCGGCTAGCGGACAACAATCCAATGAGCAGTTCTTC. Translating gives CASSPPASGQQSNEQFF.

The chain couples TRBV11-2 to TRBJ2-7, with TRBD2 matching 15 bases. The germline V gene has CDR1 SGHAT and CDR2 FQNNGV. Unmatched junction bases numbered 5, after V lost 5 bases and J lost 3 bases. This CDR3 region has 16 residues. The CDR3 protein is CASSTRTSGRVYEQYF. The DNA for the CDR3 is TGTGCCAGCAGCACCCGGACTAGCGGGAGGGTCTACGAGCAGTACTTC.

This clone was found a few times. This chain uses TRBV5-4 with TRBJ1-1, with unresolved D. The V gene's germline CDR1 is SGHNT and CDR2 YYREEE (reference sequence). Deletions cut 3 bases from V and 3 bases from J, with 15 bases between. This CDR3 contains 15 residues. The CDR3 reads CASSSGPNGDTEAFF. The CDR3 region has the DNA TGTGCCAGCAGCTCGGGCCCCAACGGGGACACTGAAGCTTTCTTT.

This clone was seen a few times. The V and J genes are TRBV10-3 and TRBJ1-5; D is possibly TRBD1 (6 bases). V dropped 6 bases and J dropped 5 bases, with 8 bases sitting between them. The CDR3 spans 12 residues. The germline CDR1 and CDR2 sequences are ENHRY and SYGVKD. CDR3 region: CAISAGDQPQHF. CDR3 nucleotides: TGTGCCATCAGCGCAGGGGATCAGCCCCAGCATTTT.

The chain employs TRBV19 and TRBJ2-1; weak D call: TRBD2 (6 bases). Trimming took off 5 bases at V and 5 bases at J, with 19 bases between the two ends. This CDR3 is 16 amino acids long. The germline V gene has CDR1 LNHDA and CDR2 SQIVND (reference sequence). CDR3 sequence reads: CASSPLAGLLDNEQFF. The CDR3 coding sequence is TGTGCCAGTAGTCCCCTCGCGGGGCTATTAGACAATGAGCAGTTCTTC.

This sequence joins TRBV11-3 and TRBJ2-5; tentatively, D is TRBD2 (6 bases). Germline V CDR1 and CDR2: SGHNT, YENEEA. The CDR3 contains 14 residues. Trimming pared 5 bases from V and 1 base from J, leaving 11 bases between. This CDR3 reads CASSRDLSQETQYF. The CDR3 coding sequence is TGTGCCAGCAGCCGGGACTTATCCCAAGAGACCCAGTACTTC. Using reference TRBV11-3 and TRBJ2-5 for the parts outside the CDR3, the full variable domain is EAGVVQSPRYKIIEKKQPVAFWCNPISGHNTLYWYLQNLGQGPELLIRYENEEAVDDSQLPKDRFSAERLKGVDSTLKIQPAELGDSAVYLCASSRDLSQETQYFGPGTRLLVL.

This chain links TRBV6-6 with TRBJ2-5; D is perhaps TRBD2 (5 bases). CDR1 MNHNY and CDR2 SVGAGI come from the germline V gene (reference sequence). Trimming cost V 7 bases and J 5 bases, with 11 bases left between them. The CDR3 runs 12 residues. For the CDR3, the DNA is TGTGCCAGCAAAGGACTGGGGGAGACCCAGTACTTC. Translated: CASKGLGETQYF.

The rearrangement uses TRBV2 and TRBJ2-1; 12 nucleotides align to TRBD2. Germline V gene data show CDR1 as SNHLY and CDR2 as FYNNEI. V was pared by 4 bases and J by 6 bases, with 1 base of the junction left unmatched. The CDR3 covers 14 residues. The DNA for the CDR3 is TGTGCCAGCAGTGGGACTAGCGGGACCAATGAGCAGTTCTTC. It encodes CASSGTSGTNEQFF.

V usage is TRBV6-5 and J usage is TRBJ2-3; D is possibly TRBD2 (6 bases). Germline V lookup: CDR1 MNHEY, CDR2 SVGAGI. There are 16 residues in the CDR3. V lost 1 base, J lost 0 bases, and 11 bases lay in between. CDR3 sequence (DNA): TGTGCCAGCAGTTACTTGGGACTCACTAGCACAGATACGCAGTATTTT. Amino acid sequence: CASSYLGLTSTDTQYF.

The CDR3 loop reads CASTRGTHTGELFF. For the CDR3, the DNA is TGTGCCAGCACCCGCGGGACTCACACCGGGGAGCTGTTTTTT. The J gene is TRBJ2-2, the V gene TRBV5-6; D possibly corresponds to TRBD2 (6 bases). This CDR3 has 14 residues. Germline V CDR1 and CDR2: SGHDT, YYEEEE. The ends were cut back, 6 bases at V and 3 bases at J, with 12 bases in the middle.

The chain has TRBV28 and TRBJ1-2; tentatively, D is TRBD1 (5 bases). The CDR3 covers 14 residues. Germline V lookup: CDR1 MDHEN, CDR2 SYDVKM. Between the trimmed V and J ends, which lost 2 bases and 5 bases, there was a span of 12 bases. CDR3 loop: CASSLRGVWYGYTF. CDR3 sequence (DNA): TGTGCCAGCAGTTTAAGGGGTGTCTGGTATGGCTACACCTTC.

The rearrangement links TRBV10-3 to TRBJ1-2; the D gene is possibly TRBD1 (5 bases). Germline assignment: CDR1 ENHRY and CDR2 SYGVKD. This CDR3 is 14 amino acids long. Trimming removed 0 bases from V and 4 bases from J, with 9 bases in between. The DNA of the CDR3 is TGTGCCATCAGTGAGTCTACAGGCGGCTATGGCTACACCTTC. Residues: CAISESTGGYGYTF.